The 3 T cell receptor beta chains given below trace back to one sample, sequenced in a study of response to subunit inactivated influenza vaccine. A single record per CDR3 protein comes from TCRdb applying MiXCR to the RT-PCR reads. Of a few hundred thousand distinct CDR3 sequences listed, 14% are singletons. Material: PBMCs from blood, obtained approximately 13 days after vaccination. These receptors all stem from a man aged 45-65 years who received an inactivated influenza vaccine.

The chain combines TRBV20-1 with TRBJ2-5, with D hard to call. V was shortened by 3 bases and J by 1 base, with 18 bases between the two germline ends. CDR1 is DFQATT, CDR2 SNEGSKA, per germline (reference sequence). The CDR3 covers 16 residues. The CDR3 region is CSASRFATLPQETQYF. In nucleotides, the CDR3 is TGCAGTGCTAGCAGGTTTGCGACTCTCCCCCAAGAGACCCAGTACTTC.

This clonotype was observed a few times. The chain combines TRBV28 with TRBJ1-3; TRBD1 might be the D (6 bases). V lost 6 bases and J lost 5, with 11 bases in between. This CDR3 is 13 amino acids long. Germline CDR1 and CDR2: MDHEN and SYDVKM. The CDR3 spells CASSPGQRNTIYF. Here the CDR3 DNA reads TGTGCCAGCAGCCCCGGACAGCGAAACACCATATATTTT.

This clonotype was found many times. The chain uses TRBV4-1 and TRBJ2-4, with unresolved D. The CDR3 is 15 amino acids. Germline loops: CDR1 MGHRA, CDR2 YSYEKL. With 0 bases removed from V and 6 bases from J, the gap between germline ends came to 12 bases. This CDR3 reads CASSQDSAELNIQYF. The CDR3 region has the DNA TGCGCCAGCAGCCAAGATTCGGCGGAGCTAAACATTCAGTACTTC.